The 19 T cell receptor beta chains below all came from one sample that was sequenced in a study of OX40 agonist ivuxolimab in advanced cancers. Clones were read by immunoSEQ multiplex PCR, and TCRdb kept only the in-frame ones, dropping some. The sample includes over 35,000 clones, 80% of them seen just once. The material was CD4+ or CD8+ T cells sorted from blood, obtained in a trial of the OX40 agonist ivuxolimab. Every receptor here comes from an adult with an advanced solid tumor such as melanoma, head and neck, liver or kidney cancer.

The gene calls are TRBV7-9 and TRBJ2-7; D gene ambiguous. The germline V gene has CDR1 SEHNR and CDR2 FQNEAQ (reference sequence). The CDR3 runs to 13 residues. V was shortened by 3 bases and J by 6 bases, with 12 bases between the two germline ends. CDR3 protein: CASSFNVHSEQYF. As DNA, the CDR3 is TGTGCCAGCAGCTTCAATGTACACAGCGAGCAGTACTTC.

The V call is TRBV25-1, the J call TRBJ1-2; no reliable D call. V was trimmed by 3 bases and J by 5 bases, leaving 7 bases between them. CDR1 MGHDK and CDR2 SYGVNS come from the germline V gene. The CDR3 is 12 residues long. The chain's CDR3 is CASSDPIYGYTF. DNA for the CDR3: TGTGCCAGCAGTGATCCCATTTATGGCTACACCTTC.

The CDR3, as DNA: TGTGCCAGCAGTGGACCGTCCTCCTCTGGAAACACCATATATTTT. Its protein is CASSGPSSSGNTIYF. The V and J genes are TRBV28 and TRBJ1-3; D gene ambiguous. In germline, CDR1 is MDHEN, CDR2 SYDVKM. The length of the CDR3 is 15 residues. V dropped 5 bases and J dropped 0 bases, with 11 bases sitting between them.

The chain employs TRBV7-2 and TRBJ1-5; 7 bases are a match to TRBD1. The CDR3 contains 15 residues. Trimming at V came to 8 bases and at J to 4 bases, leaving 11 bases not matched to a gene. CDR1 SGHTA and CDR2 FQGNSA come from the germline V gene. CDR3 coding DNA: TGTGCCAGCGGTTACGGCAGGGGGTCTAATCAGCCCCAGCATTTT. Translated: CASGYGRGSNQPQHF. Full variable domain (outside the CDR3, taken from reference TRBV7-2 and TRBJ1-5): GAGVSQSPSNKVTEKGKDVELRCDPISGHTALYWYRQSLGQGLEFLIYFQGNSAPDKSGLPSDRFSAERTGGSVSTLTIQRTQQEDSAVYLCASGYGRGSNQPQHFGDGTRLSIL.

The V and J genes are TRBV7-9 and TRBJ2-7; a possible D gene is TRBD1 (5 bases). The V end was cut by 5 bases, the J end by 0 bases, with 11 bases between. The germline CDR1 and CDR2 sequences are SEHNR and FQNEAQ (reference sequence). CDR3 length: 14 amino acids. The CDR3 loop is CASSPRQSSYEQYF. The CDR3 region has the DNA TGTGCCAGCAGCCCAAGACAGAGCTCCTACGAGCAGTACTTC.

CDR3 in DNA: TGCGCCAGCAGCTTGGGGTTGATGTCCGGAAAACTGTTTTTT. This gives the protein CASSLGLMSGKLFF. The chain carries TRBV5-1 and TRBJ1-4; no reliable D call. The CDR3 covers 14 residues. The V end lost 0 bases, the J end lost 10 bases, and 13 bases lay between the germline ends. Germline loops: CDR1 SGHRS, CDR2 YFSETQ.

This clone was counted only a few times. The genes are TRBV7-9 and TRBJ2-3; a possible D gene is TRBD1 (5 bases). CDR3 size: 12 residues. Germline assignment: CDR1 SEHNR and CDR2 FQNEAQ (reference sequence). Trimming removed 3 bases at V and 9 bases at J, with 10 bases between. CDR3 protein: CASSFQGGTQYF. The CDR3, as DNA: TGTGCCAGCAGCTTCCAGGGTGGAACGCAGTATTTT.

J is TRBJ1-1 and V is TRBV5-5; D is unclear. This CDR3 contains 13 residues. V was pared by 2 bases and J by 2 bases, with 7 bases between. Germline V gene data show CDR1 as SGHKS and CDR2 as YYEKEE (reference sequence). This CDR3 is CASSFEPNTEAFF. In nucleotides, the CDR3 is TGTGCCAGCAGCTTTGAGCCAAACACTGAAGCTTTCTTT.

The chain uses TRBV5-1 and TRBJ2-3; maybe TRBD1 (5 bases). CDR1 and CDR2 (germline): SGHRS, YFSETQ. Trimming shortened V by 1 base and J by 0 bases, and 18 bases separated the two germline ends. The CDR3 covers 18 residues. The CDR3 is CASSLSYRQSPSTDTQYF. Written as DNA, the CDR3 is TGCGCCAGCAGCTTGTCCTACCGACAGTCCCCTAGCACAGATACGCAGTATTTT.

The chain couples TRBV7-2 to TRBJ1-4, with 8 bases matching TRBD1. Germline V gene sequence: CDR1 SGHTA, CDR2 FQGNSA. Trimming at V came to 4 bases and at J to 5 bases, leaving 6 bases not matched to a gene. The CDR3 runs to 15 residues. Here the CDR3 reads CASSYRTGPNEKLFF. CDR3 nucleotide sequence: TGTGCCAGCAGCTACCGGACAGGGCCGAATGAAAAACTGTTTTTT. The full variable domain, in which reference TRBV7-2 and TRBJ1-4 provide the parts outside the CDR3, is GAGVSQSPSNKVTEKGKDVELRCDPISGHTALYWYRQSLGQGLEFLIYFQGNSAPDKSGLPSDRFSAERTGGSVSTLTIQRTQQEDSAVYLCASSYRTGPNEKLFFGSGTQLSVL.

The chain joins TRBV15 to TRBJ2-5, with D possibly TRBD1 on 6 matching bases. Trimming removed 3 bases at V and 5 bases at J, with 16 bases between. Germline V gives CDR1 LNHNV, CDR2 YYDKDF (reference sequence). The length of the CDR3 is 15 residues. The CDR3 is CATSSGQTNGETQYF. For the CDR3, the DNA is TGTGCCACCAGCAGCGGACAGACGAATGGGGAGACCCAGTACTTC. The whole variable domain, remainder taken from reference TRBV15 and TRBJ2-5, is DAMVIQNPRYQVTQFGKPVTLSCSQTLNHNVMYWYQQKSSQAPKLLFHYYDKDFNNEADTPDNFQSRRPNTSFCFLDIRSPGLGDTAMYLCATSSGQTNGETQYFGPGTRLLVL.

The CDR3 DNA sequence: TGTGCCAGCAGCTTAGCGCTGGGCAGCACCGGGGAGCTGTTTTTT. Translated, it gives CASSLALGSTGELFF. The J gene is TRBJ2-2, the V gene TRBV7-2, with unresolved D. CDR3 length: 15 amino acids. The germline V gene encodes CDR1 SGHTA and CDR2 FQGNSA. V was cut by 0 bases and J by 4 bases, with 9 bases left in between.

The chain couples TRBV18 to TRBJ2-2; D is perhaps TRBD2 (6 bases). This CDR3 has 17 residues. CDR1 and CDR2 (germline): KGHSH, LQKENI. V was pared by 2 bases and J by 7 bases, with 20 bases between. CDR3 nucleotide sequence: TGTGCCAGCTCACCAAGCTCCCAGGGAGGCACTTTCGGGGAGCTGTTTTTT. It is translated as CASSPSSQGGTFGELFF.

The chain uses TRBV5-1 and TRBJ2-2, with a tentative D call TRBD1 (6 bases). V lost 0 bases and J lost 1, with 7 bases in between. The CDR3 runs 15 residues. Per the germline V gene, CDR1 is SGHRS and CDR2 is YFSETQ. The CDR3 nucleotides are TGCGCCAGCAGCTTGGACAGGGTGAACACCGGGGAGCTGTTTTTT. Encoded protein: CASSLDRVNTGELFF.

The rearrangement joins TRBV19 to TRBJ2-7; a weak D match, TRBD1 (7 bases). Trimming pared 3 bases from V and 4 bases from J, leaving 16 bases between. This CDR3 spans 15 amino acids. Germline CDR1 and CDR2: LNHDA and SQIVND (reference sequence). CDR3 in amino acids: CASSIQGGMKYEQYF. The CDR3 coding sequence is TGTGCCAGTAGTATCCAGGGGGGTATGAAGTACGAGCAGTACTTC.

A remark on this clone: In the same sample, other DNA sequences code for this CDR3. The J gene is TRBJ2-3, the V gene TRBV29-1; unclear D gene. CDR1 and CDR2 (germline): SQVTM, ANQGSEA. With 1 base removed from V and 4 bases from J, the gap between germline ends came to 6 bases. There are 12 residues in the CDR3. Here the CDR3 reads CSVEGVADTQYF. In nucleotides, the CDR3 is TGCAGCGTTGAAGGGGTAGCAGATACGCAGTATTTT.

This clone was detected a few times. This rearrangement joins TRBV2 to TRBJ2-3; 7 bases map to TRBD2. The CDR3 is 14 amino acids. The V and J ends lost 6 bases and 1 base, in that order; junction bases with no gene match: 4. The germline CDR1 and CDR2 sequences are SNHLY and FYNNEI. The CDR3 DNA sequence: TGTGCCAGCAGCAATAGCGGGCGCACAGATACGCAGTATTTT. Protein sequence: CASSNSGRTDTQYF.

V and J are TRBV19 and TRBJ1-4; D is undetermined. CDR1 is LNHDA and CDR2 is SQIVND in the germline V gene (reference sequence). CDR3 length: 15 residues. The V and J ends lost 6 bases and 8 bases respectively, with 19 bases between them. CDR3 loop: CASRKQPQGREKLFF. The CDR3 bases are TGTGCCAGTAGGAAGCAGCCCCAAGGTCGAGAAAAACTGTTTTTT.

The sample holds a few counts of this clone. In DNA, the CDR3 is TGTGCCAGCAGTTACTCGAAACCCGGAAGGGGTCAGCCCCAGCATTTT. Protein sequence: CASSYSKPGRGQPQHF. This sequence joins TRBV6-5 and TRBJ1-5, with a weak D call TRBD1 (5 bases). Trimming pared 0 bases from V and 6 bases from J, leaving 15 bases between. CDR3 size: 16 residues. The germline V gene encodes CDR1 MNHEY and CDR2 SVGAGI.